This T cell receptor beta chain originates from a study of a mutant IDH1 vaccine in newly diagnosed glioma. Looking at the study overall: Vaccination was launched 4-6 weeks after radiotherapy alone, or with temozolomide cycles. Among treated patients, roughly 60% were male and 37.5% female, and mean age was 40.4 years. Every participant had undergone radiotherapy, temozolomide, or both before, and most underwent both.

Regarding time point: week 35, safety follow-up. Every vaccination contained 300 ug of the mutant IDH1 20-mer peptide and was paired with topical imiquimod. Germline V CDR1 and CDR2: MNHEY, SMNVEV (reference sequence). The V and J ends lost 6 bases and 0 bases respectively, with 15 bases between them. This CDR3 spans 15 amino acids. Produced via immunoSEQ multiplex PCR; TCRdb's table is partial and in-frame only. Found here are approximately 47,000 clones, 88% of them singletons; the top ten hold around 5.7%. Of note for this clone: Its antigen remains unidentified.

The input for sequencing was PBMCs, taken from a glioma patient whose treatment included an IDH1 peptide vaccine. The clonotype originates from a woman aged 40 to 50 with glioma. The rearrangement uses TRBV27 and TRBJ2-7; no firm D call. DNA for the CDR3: TGTGCCAGCAGCCGAAGGGCCTCAAGCTCCTACGAGCAGTACTTC. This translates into CASSRRASSSYEQYF.